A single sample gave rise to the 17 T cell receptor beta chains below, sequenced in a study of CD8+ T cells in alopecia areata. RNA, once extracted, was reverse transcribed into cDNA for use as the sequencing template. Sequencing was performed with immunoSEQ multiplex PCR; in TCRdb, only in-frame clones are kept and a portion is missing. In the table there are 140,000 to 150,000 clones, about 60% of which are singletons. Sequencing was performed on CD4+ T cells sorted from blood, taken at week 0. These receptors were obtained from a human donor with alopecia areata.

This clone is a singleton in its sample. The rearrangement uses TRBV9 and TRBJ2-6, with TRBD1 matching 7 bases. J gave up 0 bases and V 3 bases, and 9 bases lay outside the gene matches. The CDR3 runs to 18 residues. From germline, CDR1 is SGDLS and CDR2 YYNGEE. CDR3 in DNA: TGTGCCAGCAGCGCTCCACAGGGGCTCCCCTCTGGGGCCAACGTCCTGACTTTC. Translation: CASSAPQGLPSGANVLTF.

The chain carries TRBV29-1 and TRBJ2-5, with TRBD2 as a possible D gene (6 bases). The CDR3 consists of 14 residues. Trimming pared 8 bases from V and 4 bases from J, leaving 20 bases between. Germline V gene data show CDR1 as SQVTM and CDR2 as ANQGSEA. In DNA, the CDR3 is TGCAGCTACCGAAGCAATAGCGGCGGAGAGACCCAGTACTTC. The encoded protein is CSYRSNSGGETQYF.

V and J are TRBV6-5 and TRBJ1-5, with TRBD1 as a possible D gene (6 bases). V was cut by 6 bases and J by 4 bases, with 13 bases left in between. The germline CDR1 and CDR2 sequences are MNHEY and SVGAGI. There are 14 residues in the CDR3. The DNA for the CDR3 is TGTGCCAGCAGCAAAGGACAGCTTAATCAGCCCCAGCATTTT. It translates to CASSKGQLNQPQHF.

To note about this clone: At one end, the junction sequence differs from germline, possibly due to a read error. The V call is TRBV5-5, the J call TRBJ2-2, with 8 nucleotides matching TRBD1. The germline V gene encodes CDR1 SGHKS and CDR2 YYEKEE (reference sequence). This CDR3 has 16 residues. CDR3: CASSQVAGGYTGELFF. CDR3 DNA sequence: TGCGCCAGCAGCCAAGTGGCAGGGGGCTATACCGGGGAGCTGTTTTTT.

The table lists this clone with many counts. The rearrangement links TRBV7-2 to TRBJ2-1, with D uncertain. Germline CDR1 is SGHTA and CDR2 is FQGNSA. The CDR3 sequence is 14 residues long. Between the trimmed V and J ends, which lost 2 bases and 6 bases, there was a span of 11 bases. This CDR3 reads CASSLSLSINEQFF. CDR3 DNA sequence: TGTGCCAGCAGCTTATCTCTTAGCATCAATGAGCAGTTCTTC.

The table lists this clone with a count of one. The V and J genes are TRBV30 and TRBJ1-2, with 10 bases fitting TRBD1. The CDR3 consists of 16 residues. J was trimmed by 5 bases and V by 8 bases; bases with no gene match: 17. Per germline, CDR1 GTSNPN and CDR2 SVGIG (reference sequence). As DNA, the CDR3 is TGTGCCCGGAACGCCGGGACAGGGGCCAGGTGGTATGGCTACACCTTC. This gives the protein CARNAGTGARWYGYTF.

This chain's CDR3 is CSVESGGISYEQYF. The CDR3 coding sequence is TGCAGCGTTGAGTCGGGCGGCATCTCCTACGAGCAGTACTTC. The chain uses TRBV29-1 and TRBJ2-7; unclear D gene. The CDR3 has 14 residues. CDR1 and CDR2 from the germline V gene are SQVTM and ANQGSEA. V was cut by 3 bases and J by 0 bases, with 12 bases left in between.

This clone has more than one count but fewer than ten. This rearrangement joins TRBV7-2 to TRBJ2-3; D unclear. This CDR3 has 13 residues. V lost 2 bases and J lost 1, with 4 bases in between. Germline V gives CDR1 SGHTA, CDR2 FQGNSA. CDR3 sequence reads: CASSLPGTDTQYF. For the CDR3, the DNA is TGTGCCAGCAGCTTACCCGGCACAGATACGCAGTATTTT.

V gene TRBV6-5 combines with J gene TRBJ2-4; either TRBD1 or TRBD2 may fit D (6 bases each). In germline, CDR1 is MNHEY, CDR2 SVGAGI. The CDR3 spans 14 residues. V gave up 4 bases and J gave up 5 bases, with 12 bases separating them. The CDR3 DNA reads TGTGCCAGCAGTTCCTCGGGGGCCCAAAACATTCAGTACTTC. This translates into CASSSSGAQNIQYF.

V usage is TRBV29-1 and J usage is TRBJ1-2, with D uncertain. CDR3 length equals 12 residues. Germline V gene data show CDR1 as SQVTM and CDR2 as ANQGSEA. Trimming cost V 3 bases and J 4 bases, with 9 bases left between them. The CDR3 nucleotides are TGCAGCGTTGACCGGATTTCCTATGGCTACACCTTC. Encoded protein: CSVDRISYGYTF.

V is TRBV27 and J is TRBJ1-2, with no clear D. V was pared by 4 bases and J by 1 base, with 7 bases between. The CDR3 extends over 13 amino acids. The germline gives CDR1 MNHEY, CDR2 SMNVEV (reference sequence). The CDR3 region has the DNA TGTGCCAGCAGTTCGTTGGATAACTATGGCTACACCTTC. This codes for CASSSLDNYGYTF.

The CDR3 loop is CASVQQETQYF. The CDR3 region has the DNA TGTGCCAGCGTACAGCAAGAGACCCAGTACTTC. The V and J genes are TRBV2 and TRBJ2-5; D uncertain. V was trimmed by 8 bases and J by 2 bases, leaving 6 bases between them. The CDR3 is 11 amino acids. Per the germline V gene, CDR1 is SNHLY and CDR2 is FYNNEI. The variable domain in full, with the rest retrieved from reference TRBV2 and TRBJ2-5, is EPEVTQTPSHQVTQMGQEVILRCVPISNHLYFYWYRQILGQKVEFLVSFYNNEISEKSEIFDDQFSVERPDGSNFTLKIRSTKLEDSAMYFCASVQQETQYFGPGTRLLVL.

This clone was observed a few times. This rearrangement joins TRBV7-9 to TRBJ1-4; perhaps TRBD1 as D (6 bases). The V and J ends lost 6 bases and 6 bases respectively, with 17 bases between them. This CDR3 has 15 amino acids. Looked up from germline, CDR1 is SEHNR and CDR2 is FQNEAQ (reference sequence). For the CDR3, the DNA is TGTGCCAGCAGTCGGGGCGGGGGCCTGGATGAAAAACTGTTTTTT. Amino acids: CASSRGGGLDEKLFF. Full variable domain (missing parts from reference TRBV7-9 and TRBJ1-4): DTGVSQNPRHKITKRGQNVTFRCDPISEHNRLYWYRQTLGQGPEFLTYFQNEAQLEKSRLLSDRFSAERPKGSFSTLEIQRTEQGDSAMYLCASSRGGGLDEKLFFGSGTQLSVL.

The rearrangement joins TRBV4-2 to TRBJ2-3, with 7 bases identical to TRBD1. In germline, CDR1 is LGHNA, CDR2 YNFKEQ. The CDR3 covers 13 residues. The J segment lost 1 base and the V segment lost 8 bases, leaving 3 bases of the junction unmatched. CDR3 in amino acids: CASEGAGTDTQYF. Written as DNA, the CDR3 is TGTGCCAGCGAGGGGGCCGGCACAGATACGCAGTATTTT.

CDR3 protein: CASSLGLSGPVPTQYF. The DNA for the CDR3 is TGTGCCAGCAGCTTGGGTCTAAGCGGGCCTGTCCCGACCCAGTACTTC. This chain connects TRBV7-2 to TRBJ2-5; D is perhaps TRBD2 (6 bases). CDR1 is SGHTA and CDR2 is FQGNSA in the germline V gene. Trimming took 3 bases from V and 7 from J, leaving 21 bases between them. This CDR3 has 16 amino acids.

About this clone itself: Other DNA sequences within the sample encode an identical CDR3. The CDR3 loop is CSVGRDYGYTF. In DNA, the CDR3 is TGCAGCGTGGGAAGAGACTATGGCTACACCTTC. The chain joins TRBV29-1 to TRBJ1-2; D is uncertain. The germline V gene encodes CDR1 SQVTM and CDR2 ANQGSEA. V lost 6 bases and J 3 bases, leaving 8 bases between the germline ends. The CDR3 is 11 residues long.

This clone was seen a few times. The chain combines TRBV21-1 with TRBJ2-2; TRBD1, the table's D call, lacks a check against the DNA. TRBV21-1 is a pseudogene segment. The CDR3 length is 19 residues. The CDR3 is CASSQEGRQGVCGTGELFF. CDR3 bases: TGTGCCAGCTCCCAAGAAGGAAGACAGGGGGTTTGTGGCACCGGGGAGCTGTTTTTT.